This T cell receptor beta chain originates from a study of glioma-infiltrating T cells. Using RNA template, CDR3s of TCR alpha and beta were amplified with iRepertoire arm-PCR. TCRdb itself ran the multiplex PCR reads through MiXCR, one entry per CDR3 protein. The sample records under 200,000 distinct CDR3 sequences, roughly a third being singletons. The table lists this clonotype with many counts. The clonotype comes from a human donor with low-grade glioma or glioblastoma, undergoing nonglioma brain surgery, or in good health (not recorded which). The sequenced sample consisted of glioma tissue, nonneoplastic brain tissue, or PBMCs (not recorded which).

The CDR3 spells CASRQTSSSTDTQYF. CDR3 sequence (DNA): TGTGCCAGCCGCCAAACTAGCAGCAGCACAGATACGCAGTATTTT. V is TRBV5-4 and J is TRBJ2-3, with D perhaps matching TRBD2 (6 bases). Germline V gives CDR1 SGHNT, CDR2 YYREEE (reference sequence). V lost 7 bases, J lost 0 bases, and 15 bases lay in between. This CDR3 contains 15 residues.